The present T cell receptor (beta chain) was sequenced within a study of blood T cell repertoires in COVID-19. Study summary: Sources were T cells, B-cell-depleted T cells, or PBMCs; the material itself was cDNA or gDNA.

Assignment of participants to cohorts was predicated upon participant-reported clinical history. All recovered Cohort 3 donors got two negative PCRs, got clearance, or saw symptom resolution. In the original analysis: Estimated nucleated cell counts came from reference gene primer amplification. Clones were read by immunoSEQ multiplex PCR, and TCRdb kept only the in-frame ones, dropping some. The V and J calls and clone size come from that table; D and trimming were worked out from the DNA. The repertoire holds over 150,000 clones, about 80% seen once, with around 7% in the top ten. Germline CDR1 SGHTA, CDR2 FQGNSA. The CDR3 is 15 amino acids. V dropped 5 bases and J dropped 0 bases, with 14 bases sitting between them.

The material sequenced was PBMCs or T cells enriched from blood (not recorded which). The origin of this receptor is a man in his forties who had recovered from COVID-19. The V and J genes are TRBV7-2 and TRBJ2-7; no definite D call. CDR3 in amino acids: CASSPVDPGSYEQYF. In DNA form, the CDR3 reads TGTGCCAGCAGCCCAGTCGATCCAGGCTCCTACGAGCAGTACTTC.